This record looks at one TCR beta chain sequence and its context. This clonotype was observed a handful of times. Its target antigen remains unknown. No base quality information exists; no much larger clone differs at one position. This record belongs to a study of post-analysis software for immune sequencing data (dated by TCRdb to 2013 to 2016). Looking at the study overall: Recorded disease courses included relapsing-remitting, secondary progressive and progressive-relapsing multiple sclerosis, with some patients lacking subtype annotation. Patient repertoires were compared against roughly 12 previously published healthy control repertoires from donors aged about 6 to 27 years. A subset of samples was prepared in parallel using single-end sample barcoding, then pooled and co-amplified after Illumina adapter ligation.

Overall study results and their limits: Significantly higher frequencies in patients than in controls were found for roughly 5 TRBV segments, including TRBV5-6, TRBV5-1 and TRBV20-1. The control group was slightly older than the multiple sclerosis patient group. When samples were clustered directly using the F measure, samples prepared in the same batch co-clustered strongly, which prompted a batch-effect correction. Compared with controls, multiple sclerosis patients had significantly lower normalized Chao1 diversity, a finding suggesting substantial peripheral T-cell clonal expansion.

Taken from the germline V gene (reference sequence), the CDR1 and CDR2 loops are DFQATT and SNEGSKA. The CDR3, cysteine through phenylalanine, is 15 amino acids long. The entry retains the CDR3 DNA only, 45 bases that are in frame from base 1. Here V drops 6 bases and J drops 3 bases, and the junction holds 9 bases not matched to any gene. Receptor libraries were prepared by PCR. This sample was sequenced with an Illumina HiSeq 2500. To reduce PCR and sequencing biases, unique molecular identifiers were built into the TCR beta cDNA libraries. Per 1 to 10 million input T cells, roughly 0.5 million cDNA molecules were obtained, such that each molecule approximated one T cell. The same protocol used for the earlier healthy control dataset was applied to prepare and sequence the patient libraries. Samples belonging to the same batch were prepared together, multiplexed and sequenced on a shared HiSeq lane. Turning to the authors' computational methods: Raw barcoded reads were processed with MIGEC, discarding single-read molecular identifier groups before consensus assembly and CDR3 extraction. VDJtools was used for post-analysis of the clonotype tables, and diversity was normalized by down-sampling every dataset to the size of the smallest sample. In repertoire overlap clustering, CDR3 amino acid sequences, but not nucleotide sequences, were matched to correct batch-related cross-sample contamination. TCRdb reanalyzed the raw reads on its own, using fastp at Q25 for trimming and MiXCR for clone calling, and kept in-frame beta chains. Rows matching on CDR3 protein sequence are summarized as one entry with the most common DNA and genes. What appears here as the V and J calls and clone size reflects TCRdb's work, not the paper's. The sample yields about 540,000 distinct CDR3 sequences; roughly 34% were counted once. About 6% of the sample is taken by the ten largest.

To demonstrate the VDJtools post-analysis software, the study profiled TCR beta repertoires from the peripheral blood of some 13 young patients with multiple sclerosis. The patients with multiple sclerosis were children and adolescents between about 6 and 16 years of age. The rearranged chain carries TRBV20-1 and TRBJ2-7, with TRBD2 matching 12 junction bases. This clonotype was obtained from a girl aged 2 to 17 with multiple sclerosis. Material for sequencing was blood. The DNA sequence is given as TGCAGTGCCCTATCAAGGACTAGCGGGGACTACGAGCAGTACTTC. This gives the protein CSALSRTSGDYEQYF.